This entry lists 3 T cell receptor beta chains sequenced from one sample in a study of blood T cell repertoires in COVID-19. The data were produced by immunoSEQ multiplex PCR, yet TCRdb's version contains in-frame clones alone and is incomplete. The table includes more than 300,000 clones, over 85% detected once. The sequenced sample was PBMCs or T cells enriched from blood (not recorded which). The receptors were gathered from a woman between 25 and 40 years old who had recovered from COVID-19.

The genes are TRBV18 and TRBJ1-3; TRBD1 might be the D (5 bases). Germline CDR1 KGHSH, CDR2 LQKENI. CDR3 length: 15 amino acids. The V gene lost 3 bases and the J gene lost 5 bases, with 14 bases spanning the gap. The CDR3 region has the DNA TGTGCCAGCTCACCCAAGCCCCAGGACAGAAACACCATATATTTT. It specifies CASSPKPQDRNTIYF.

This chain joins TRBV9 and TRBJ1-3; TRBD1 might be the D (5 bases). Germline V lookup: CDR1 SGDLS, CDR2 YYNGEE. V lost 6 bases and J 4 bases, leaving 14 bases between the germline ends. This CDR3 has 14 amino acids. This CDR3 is CASNYGGFGNTIYF. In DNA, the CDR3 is TGTGCCAGCAACTACGGGGGATTCGGAAACACCATATATTTT.

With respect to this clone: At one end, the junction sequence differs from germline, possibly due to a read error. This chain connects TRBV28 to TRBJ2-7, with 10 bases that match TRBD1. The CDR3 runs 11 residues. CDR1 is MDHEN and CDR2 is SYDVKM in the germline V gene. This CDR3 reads CASTKYGTGAF. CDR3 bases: TGTGCCAGCACTAAATACGGGACAGGGGCCTTC. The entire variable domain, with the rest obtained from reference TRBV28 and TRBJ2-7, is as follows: DVKVTQSSRYLVKRTGEKVFLECVQDMDHENMFWYRQDPGLGLRLIYFSYDVKMKEKGDIPEGYSVSREKKERFSLILESASTNQTSMYLCASTKYGTGAFGPGTRLTVT.